These 20 T cell receptor beta chains were all obtained from the same sample, sequenced in a study of blood T cell repertoires in COVID-19. The method was immunoSEQ multiplex PCR; TCRdb's version includes in-frame clones alone and lacks a portion of them. This sample has some 300,000 clones; about 87% occur once, and the top ten carry around 1.4%. The sample was peripheral blood. The source is a man between 65 and 80 years old with acute or convalescent COVID-19.

CDR3 protein: CASRRMGGEQETQYF. CDR3 sequence (DNA): TGTGCCAGTAGGAGAATGGGGGGTGAACAAGAGACCCAGTACTTC. This chain connects TRBV19 to TRBJ2-5, with a possible D match to TRBD2 (6 bases). Per germline, CDR1 LNHDA and CDR2 SQIVND (reference sequence). Trimming took 6 bases from V and 2 from J, leaving 16 bases between them. The CDR3 extends over 15 amino acids.

This clone was counted a few times. The V and J genes are TRBV6-2 or TRBV6-3 and TRBJ2-3; TRBD2 matches at 9 bases. This CDR3 has 14 amino acids. With V trimmed by 7 bases and J by 4 bases, 6 bases remained unmatched. Germline CDR1 reads MNHEY; CDR2 reads SVGEGT. CDR3: CASTPSGASDTQYF. CDR3 DNA: TGTGCCAGCACCCCTAGCGGGGCCTCAGATACGCAGTATTTT.

A word on this clone: The same CDR3 can be traced to other DNA sequences in this sample. This chain links TRBV12-3 or TRBV12-4 with TRBJ2-2, with a possible D match to TRBD1 (6 bases). There are 13 residues in the CDR3. The V and J ends lost 2 bases and 5 bases respectively, with 6 bases between them. The CDR3 loop reads CASSLQGTGELFF. The DNA of the CDR3 is TGTGCCAGCAGTTTACAGGGGACCGGGGAGCTGTTTTTT.

The rearrangement uses TRBV7-2 and TRBJ1-2, with TRBD1 as a possible D gene (6 bases). Trimming pared 6 bases from V and 6 bases from J, leaving 20 bases between. The CDR3 has 15 residues. CDR1 and CDR2 (germline): SGHTA, FQGNSA. CDR3 DNA: TGTGCCAGCAGTCAATTTAGTTCAGGGGTCAATGGCTACACCTTC. This gives the protein CASSQFSSGVNGYTF.

This clone showed up just once. The V gene is TRBV5-4, the J gene TRBJ1-5; no definite D call. V gave up 2 bases and J gave up 3 bases, with 15 bases separating them. The length of the CDR3 is 16 residues. CDR1 is SGHNT, CDR2 YYREEE, per germline (reference sequence). The CDR3 nucleotides read TGTGCCAGCAGCTTCGGCAGTTATAGCCCCAATCAGCCCCAGCATTTT. Translation: CASSFGSYSPNQPQHF.

The chain joins TRBV4-2 to TRBJ2-1; 8 nucleotides align to TRBD2. The V gene's germline CDR1 is LGHNA and CDR2 YNFKEQ. The V gene end was trimmed by 0 bases and the J gene end by 10 bases; junction bases not matched to a gene: 8. The CDR3 contains 15 residues. CDR3 sequence (DNA): TGTGCCAGCAGCCAAGATTACCCGCGGGGGGTCGAGCAGTTCTTC. Translating gives CASSQDYPRGVEQFF.

CDR3 nucleotide sequence: TGCAGTGCTAGGGAGGGCGGCGGCTACACCTTC. Translating it yields CSAREGGGYTF. The chain links TRBV20-1 to TRBJ1-2; D not certain. The germline V gene encodes CDR1 DFQATT and CDR2 SNEGSKA (reference sequence). The CDR3 has 11 residues. The V end lost 3 bases, the J end lost 8 bases, and 10 bases lay between the germline ends.

This clone was seen more than once but under ten times. The chain recombines TRBV7-2 with TRBJ2-5; 14 positions agree with TRBD2. The CDR3 spans 18 residues. J gave up 7 bases and V 2 bases, and 12 bases lay outside the gene matches. Germline V gene data show CDR1 as SGHTA and CDR2 as FQGNSA. CDR3 sequence: CASSLSYPGLAGAGTQYF. CDR3 DNA: TGTGCCAGCAGCTTATCGTACCCGGGACTAGCGGGGGCAGGGACCCAGTACTTC.

This sequence joins TRBV3-1 (or the pseudogene TRBV3-2) and TRBJ2-1, with D maybe TRBD1 (6 bases). V was cut by 7 bases and J by 4 bases, with 20 bases left in between. This CDR3 has 16 amino acids. The germline V gene has CDR1 LGHDT and CDR2 YNNKEL (reference sequence). The CDR3 region has the DNA TGTGCCAGCACCAACCCCCGGGGACACGTTTACAATGAGCAGTTCTTC. Protein product: CASTNPRGHVYNEQFF.

This clone was counted a few times. This chain joins TRBV14 and TRBJ1-3; D is unclear. CDR3 length: 12 amino acids. The germline gives CDR1 SGHDN, CDR2 FVKESK. V dropped 4 bases and J dropped 7 bases, with 8 bases sitting between them. The DNA of the CDR3 is TGTGCCAGCAGCCCTTCGGGGAACACCATATATTTT. Protein sequence: CASSPSGNTIYF. Combining the CDR3 with reference TRBV14 and TRBJ1-3 gives the whole variable domain EAGVTQFPSHSVIEKGQTVTLRCDPISGHDNLYWYRRVMGKEIKFLLHFVKESKQDESGMPNNRFLAERTGGTYSTLKVQPAELEDSGVYFCASSPSGNTIYFGEGSWLTVV.

A note on this clone: The junction and the germline gene differ at one end; a read error may be behind it. CDR3 residues: CASSQVLASGGPLGF. The DNA for the CDR3 is TGCGCCAGCAGCCAAGTTCTGGCTAGCGGGGGGCCACTGGGTTTT. The rearrangement links TRBV4-1 to TRBJ2-3; TRBD2 matches at 11 bases. There are 15 residues in the CDR3. The germline CDR1 and CDR2 sequences are MGHRA and YSYEKL.

The chain has TRBV28 and TRBJ1-1; the match to TRBD1 covers 7 bases. V shed 11 bases, J shed 10 bases, and the junction held 10 bases outside the gene matches. The CDR3 is 11 residues long. Per germline, CDR1 MDHEN and CDR2 SYDVKM. The CDR3 sequence: CALGTVPAAFF. The CDR3 region has the DNA TGTGCCCTGGGGACAGTACCGGCAGCTTTCTTT.

This chain joins TRBV5-1 and TRBJ2-3, with TRBD1 as a possible D gene (6 bases). This CDR3 comprises 14 residues. The ends were cut back, 3 bases at V and 0 bases at J, with 8 bases in the middle. Germline CDR1 SGHRS, CDR2 YFSETQ. CDR3 DNA: TGCGCCAGCAGCTCCGGACAGAGCACAGATACGCAGTATTTT. Translating gives CASSSGQSTDTQYF.

This clone showed up just once. The rearrangement links TRBV10-1 to TRBJ1-3, with TRBD1 as a possible D gene (5 bases). Trimming removed 2 bases from V and 0 bases from J, with 11 bases in between. Germline CDR1 reads WNHNN; CDR2 reads SYGVQD (reference sequence). The CDR3 is 16 residues long. Here the CDR3 reads CASSEDDSSSGNTIYF. Here the CDR3 DNA reads TGCGCCAGCAGTGAGGACGACAGCAGCTCTGGAAACACCATATATTTT.

The chain is built from TRBV18 and TRBJ2-7, with 15 bases matching TRBD2. V trimming: 4 bases; J trimming: 2 bases; junction bases outside the gene matches: 6. The CDR3 contains 17 residues. The germline V gene has CDR1 KGHSH and CDR2 LQKENI. CDR3 sequence (DNA): TGTGCCAGCTCACGAGGACTAGCGGGAGGGAACACCTACGAGCAGTACTTC. Translation: CASSRGLAGGNTYEQYF.

A single count supports this clone. V usage is TRBV5-1 and J usage is TRBJ1-2; weak D call: TRBD1 (5 bases). CDR1 is SGHRS, CDR2 YFSETQ, per germline. Trimming took off 4 bases at V and 4 bases at J, with 11 bases between the two ends. This CDR3 has 13 residues. The CDR3 protein is CASSPAGGYGYTF. CDR3 in DNA: TGCGCCAGCAGCCCGGCGGGGGGCTATGGCTACACCTTC.

The chain recombines TRBV5-6 with TRBJ1-2; 8 positions match TRBD1. Germline lookup yields CDR1 SGHDT and CDR2 YYEEEE. The V and J ends lost 0 bases and 4 bases, in that order; junction bases with no gene match: 11. This CDR3 spans 17 amino acids. The CDR3 nucleotides are TGTGCCAGCAGCTTGGATGGTCCGTCAGGGGGCGTCTATGGCTACACCTTC. Its protein product is CASSLDGPSGGVYGYTF.

The chain carries TRBV6-5 and TRBJ2-7; 9 bases are a match to TRBD1. J was trimmed by 6 bases and V by 6 bases; bases with no gene match: 12. The CDR3 sequence is 15 residues long. From germline, CDR1 is MNHEY and CDR2 SVGAGI. The CDR3: CASSLPGQGKGEQYF. CDR3 DNA sequence: TGTGCCAGCAGCCTACCCGGACAGGGGAAGGGCGAGCAGTACTTC.

The chain uses TRBV19 and TRBJ1-1, with 9 bases that match TRBD1. Germline V CDR1 and CDR2: LNHDA, SQIVND (reference sequence). V lost 9 bases to trimming and J lost 3 bases; unmatched junction nucleotides: 5. This CDR3 region has 13 residues. This chain's CDR3 is CASQWDRDTEAFF. The CDR3 DNA follows: TGTGCCAGCCAATGGGACAGGGACACTGAAGCTTTCTTT.

The V gene is TRBV6-1, the J gene TRBJ1-6, with TRBD1 matching 8 bases. The ends lost 3 bases at V and 4 bases at J; junction bases unmatched: 2. The CDR3 spans 15 residues. The germline V gene encodes CDR1 MNHNS and CDR2 SASEGT. CDR3 coding DNA: TGTGCCAGCAGTGATCGACAGGGGTATAATTCACCCCTCCACTTT. The encoded protein is CASSDRQGYNSPLHF.